This T cell receptor beta chain was identified in a study of regulatory T cells in long-lasting Graves disease. Through Arm-PCR of CDR3 regions and iRepertoire HTBI primers, TCR beta libraries were built. TCRdb passed the multiplex PCR reads through MiXCR, listing each CDR3 protein once. The sample records 300,000 to 400,000 distinct CDR3 sequences, roughly 21% being singletons. The CDR3 is 12 amino acids. V dropped 8 bases and J dropped 0 bases, with 8 bases sitting between them. From germline, CDR1 is GTSNPN and CDR2 SVGIG (reference sequence). In its sample, this clonotype was seen a few times. This sample's time point: persistent/refractory GD, antithyroid drugs over 5 years with positive TRAb. Researchers made the TCR library from RNA that was extracted from PBMCs.

The sample was peripheral blood mononuclear cells (PBMCs), taken when the disease was refractory, from a patient treated with antithyroid drugs. This TCR was sampled from a female donor with Graves disease. The chain is built from TRBV30 and TRBJ1-3; D unresolved. CDR3 DNA: TGTGCCGCGCAGGCCTCTGGAAACACCATATATTTT. Protein sequence: CAAQASGNTIYF.